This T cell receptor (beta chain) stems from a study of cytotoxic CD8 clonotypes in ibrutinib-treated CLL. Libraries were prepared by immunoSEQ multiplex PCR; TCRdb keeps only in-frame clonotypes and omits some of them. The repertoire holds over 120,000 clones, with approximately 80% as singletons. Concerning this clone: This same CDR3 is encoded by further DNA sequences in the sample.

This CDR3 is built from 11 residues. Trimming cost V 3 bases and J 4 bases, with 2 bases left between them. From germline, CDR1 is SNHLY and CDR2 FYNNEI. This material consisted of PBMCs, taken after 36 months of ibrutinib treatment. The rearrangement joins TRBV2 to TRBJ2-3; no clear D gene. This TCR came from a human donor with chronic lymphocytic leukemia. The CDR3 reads CASSEADTQYF. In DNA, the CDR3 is TGTGCCAGCAGTGAGGCAGATACGCAGTATTTT.